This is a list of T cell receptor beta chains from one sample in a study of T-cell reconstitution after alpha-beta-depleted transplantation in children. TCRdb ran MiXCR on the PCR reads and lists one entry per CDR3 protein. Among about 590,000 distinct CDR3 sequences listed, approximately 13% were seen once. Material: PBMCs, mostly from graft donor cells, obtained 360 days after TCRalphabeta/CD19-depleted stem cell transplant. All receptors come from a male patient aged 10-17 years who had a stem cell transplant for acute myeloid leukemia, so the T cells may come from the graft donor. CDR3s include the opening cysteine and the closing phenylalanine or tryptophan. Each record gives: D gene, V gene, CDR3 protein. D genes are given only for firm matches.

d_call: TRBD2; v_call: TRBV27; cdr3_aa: CASSPSFAGVSYEQYF
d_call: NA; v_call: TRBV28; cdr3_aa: CASSFAAYNEQFF
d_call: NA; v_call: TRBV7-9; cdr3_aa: CASSPSTGYEQYF
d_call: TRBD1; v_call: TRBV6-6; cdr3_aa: CASSITGAEAFF
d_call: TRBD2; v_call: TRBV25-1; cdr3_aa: CASSELENSGRSGELFF
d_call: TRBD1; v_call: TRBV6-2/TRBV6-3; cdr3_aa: CASSSLRDRGQDTQYF
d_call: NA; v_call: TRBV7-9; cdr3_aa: CASSSLLGQIDREQYF
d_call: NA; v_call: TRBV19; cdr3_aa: CASNPQLPYEQYF
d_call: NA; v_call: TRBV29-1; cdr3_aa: CSVVPAVSYEQYF
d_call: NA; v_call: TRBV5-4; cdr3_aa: CASSLEVVAELHTQYF
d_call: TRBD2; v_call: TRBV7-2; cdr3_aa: CASSFRRLAGPTYEQYF
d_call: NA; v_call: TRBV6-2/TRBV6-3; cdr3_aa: CASRPDHSGANVLTF